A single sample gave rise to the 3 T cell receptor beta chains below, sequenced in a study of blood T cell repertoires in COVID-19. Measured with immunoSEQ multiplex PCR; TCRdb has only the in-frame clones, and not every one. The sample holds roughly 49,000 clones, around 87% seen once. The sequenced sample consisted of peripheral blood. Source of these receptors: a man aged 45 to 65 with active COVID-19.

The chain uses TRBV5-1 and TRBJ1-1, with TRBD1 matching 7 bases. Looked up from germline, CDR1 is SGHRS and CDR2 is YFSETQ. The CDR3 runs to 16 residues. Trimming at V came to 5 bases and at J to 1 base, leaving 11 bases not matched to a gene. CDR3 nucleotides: TGCGCCAGCAGTTCGACCTACAGGGGAACGAACACTGAAGCTTTCTTT. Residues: CASSSTYRGTNTEAFF. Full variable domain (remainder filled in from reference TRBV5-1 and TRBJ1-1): KAGVTQTPRYLIKTRGQQVTLSCSPISGHRSVSWYQQTPGQGLQFLFEYFSETQRNKGNFPGRFSGRQFSNSRSEMNVSTLELGDSALYLCASSSTYRGTNTEAFFGQGTRLTVV.

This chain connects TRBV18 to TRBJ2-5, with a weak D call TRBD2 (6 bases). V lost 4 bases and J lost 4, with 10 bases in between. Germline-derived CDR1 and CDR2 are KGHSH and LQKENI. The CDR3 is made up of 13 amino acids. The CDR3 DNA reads TGTGCCAGCTCACGGGGGGTTTCAGAGACCCAGTACTTC. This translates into CASSRGVSETQYF.

The DNA of the CDR3 is TGCAGCGTCCGAGGGACTAGCGGATACAATGAGCAGTTCTTC. Protein: CSVRGTSGYNEQFF. This chain connects TRBV29-1 to TRBJ2-1, with 11 bases lining up with TRBD2. The CDR3 runs to 14 residues. Germline assignment: CDR1 SQVTM and CDR2 ANQGSEA. Losses at the gene ends were 6 bases for V and 4 bases for J; bases not matched to a gene: 5.